A single sample is the source of the 16 T cell receptor beta chains below, sequenced in a study of STAT5B mutations in CD4+ large granular lymphocyte leukemia. The data were produced by immunoSEQ multiplex PCR, yet TCRdb's version contains in-frame clones alone and is incomplete. The sample yields roughly 30,000 clones, 85% to 90% seen once. Sequencing used CD4+ T cells from blood buffy coats. These receptors all come from a human donor in good health.

The J gene is TRBJ2-3, the V gene TRBV18, with D maybe TRBD2 (5 bases). The length of the CDR3 is 15 residues. Germline V gene sequence: CDR1 KGHSH, CDR2 LQKENI. V was cut by 3 bases and J by 2 bases, with 12 bases left in between. The CDR3 nucleotides read TGTGCCAGCTCACCGATCAGCGGTAACACAGATACGCAGTATTTT. Amino acid sequence: CASSPISGNTDTQYF.

The CDR3 nucleotides are TGTGCCAGTAACCCTGCGGATCGTACGAATGAGCAGTTCTTC. Protein sequence: CASNPADRTNEQFF. This chain links TRBV19 with TRBJ2-1; D uncertain. The germline gives CDR1 LNHDA, CDR2 SQIVND (reference sequence). The V end was cut by 7 bases, the J end by 7 bases, with 17 bases between. CDR3 size: 14 residues. The whole variable domain, filled in from reference TRBV19 and TRBJ2-1, reads DGGITQSPKYLFRKEGQNVTLSCEQNLNHDAMYWYRQDPGQGLRLIYYSQIVNDFQKGDIAEGYSVSREKKESFPLTVTSAQKNPTAFYLCASNPADRTNEQFFGPGTRLTVL.

The chain joins TRBV7-9 to TRBJ1-2; possibly TRBD1 for D (6 bases). This CDR3 spans 12 amino acids. Germline V CDR1 and CDR2: SEHNR, FQNEAQ (reference sequence). CDR3: CASGTSPYGYTF. The CDR3 coding sequence is TGTGCATCGGGGACATCCCCCTATGGCTACACCTTC.

J is TRBJ1-4 and V is TRBV6-4; D unresolved. CDR1 is MRHNA, CDR2 SNTAGT, per germline. The CDR3 has 13 residues. Trimming stripped 8 bases from V and 13 bases from J, with 20 bases between. This CDR3 is CASSPQEGDRLFF. The CDR3 DNA is TGTGCCAGCTCCCCCCAAGAGGGTGATCGACTGTTTTTT.

The CDR3 bases are TGTGCCAGCAGCCCGGGGAGTTATTTTGGAAACACCATATATTTT. Its protein product is CASSPGSYFGNTIYF. The chain carries TRBV28 and TRBJ1-3; D is uncertain. The CDR3 loop spans 15 amino acids. Trimming stripped 6 bases from V and 3 bases from J, with 15 bases between. Germline lookup yields CDR1 MDHEN and CDR2 SYDVKM. Full variable domain (remainder filled in from reference TRBV28 and TRBJ1-3): DVKVTQSSRYLVKRTGEKVFLECVQDMDHENMFWYRQDPGLGLRLIYFSYDVKMKEKGDIPEGYSVSREKKERFSLILESASTNQTSMYLCASSPGSYFGNTIYFGEGSWLTVV.

The chain employs TRBV29-1 and TRBJ1-4; D not certain. The V and J ends lost 7 bases and 0 bases respectively, with 9 bases between them. CDR3 length: 13 residues. The germline CDR1 and CDR2 sequences are SQVTM and ANQGSEA. CDR3 DNA sequence: TGCAGCGCCCACGGAACAACTAATGAAAAACTGTTTTTT. Its protein product is CSAHGTTNEKLFF.

V gene TRBV15 combines with J gene TRBJ2-7; 9 bases map to TRBD2. CDR3 length: 17 amino acids. CDR1 LNHNV and CDR2 YYDKDF come from the germline V gene (reference sequence). The J segment lost 4 bases and the V segment lost 0 bases, leaving 10 bases of the junction unmatched. Here the CDR3 DNA reads TGTGCCACCAGCAGAGAAGTGGCTAGCGGGATCGGATACGAGCAGTACTTC. The encoded protein is CATSREVASGIGYEQYF.

The genes are TRBV27 and TRBJ2-7; no clear D gene. The germline V gene has CDR1 MNHEY and CDR2 SMNVEV (reference sequence). CDR3 length: 18 residues. V dropped 3 bases and J dropped 4 bases, with 25 bases sitting between them. This CDR3 is CASSFGLPSSPNPYEQYF. Here the CDR3 DNA reads TGTGCCAGCAGTTTCGGGCTTCCTAGTTCTCCCAACCCTTACGAGCAGTACTTC.

The rearrangement joins TRBV5-6 to TRBJ1-1; TRBD1 is a possible D gene (5 bases). With 4 bases removed from V and 3 bases from J, the gap between germline ends came to 13 bases. Looked up from germline, CDR1 is SGHDT and CDR2 is YYEEEE. The CDR3 sequence is 14 residues long. CDR3 nucleotides: TGTGCCAGCAGCCCTACAGGCGGGGACACTGAAGCTTTCTTT. Amino acid sequence: CASSPTGGDTEAFF.

The rearrangement joins TRBV7-3 to TRBJ2-3; perhaps TRBD2 as D (6 bases). This CDR3 comprises 15 residues. Germline CDR1 is SGHTA and CDR2 is FQGTGA. V dropped 1 base and J dropped 5 bases, with 13 bases sitting between them. CDR3 bases: TGTGCCAGCAGCTTAAGCGGGAATAGGAGAGATACGCAGTATTTT. Amino acid sequence: CASSLSGNRRDTQYF.

The J gene is TRBJ2-7, the V gene TRBV28; D possibly corresponds to TRBD2 (5 bases). V gave up 7 bases and J gave up 7 bases, with 17 bases separating them. The CDR3 is 13 residues long. From germline, CDR1 is MDHEN and CDR2 SYDVKM. In DNA form, the CDR3 reads TGTGCCAGCACCCAAACGACTACGGGGGAGCAGTACTTC. Amino acid sequence: CASTQTTTGEQYF.

The chain links TRBV6-1 to TRBJ1-1; 8 nucleotides align to TRBD1. The CDR3 runs 13 residues. The ends lost 7 bases at V and 4 bases at J; junction bases unmatched: 5. The germline V gene encodes CDR1 MNHNS and CDR2 SASEGT. In DNA, the CDR3 is TGTGCCAGCACAGGGGGCCGAAGCACTGAAGCTTTCTTT. Translating gives CASTGGRSTEAFF.

V usage is TRBV5-8 and J usage is TRBJ1-5, with D possibly matching TRBD1 (6 bases). Germline V gene lookup returns CDR1 SGHTS and CDR2 YDEGEE. V was clipped by 3 bases and J by 7 bases, with 14 bases between them. This CDR3 comprises 14 residues. In DNA form, the CDR3 reads TGTGCCAGCAGCTCAGGGGTTACAAGCCAGCCCCAGCATTTT. Translating gives CASSSGVTSQPQHF.

The chain carries TRBV6-1 and TRBJ2-7; D remains ambiguous. The germline V and J ends were trimmed by 0 bases and 3 bases, with 18 bases remaining between them. The germline CDR1 and CDR2 sequences are MNHNS and SASEGT. The CDR3 is made up of 17 amino acids. The CDR3: CASSEAVGFYEIYEQYF. The CDR3, as DNA: TGTGCCAGCAGTGAAGCGGTGGGTTTCTACGAAATCTACGAGCAGTACTTC.

The CDR3 DNA is TGCGCCAGCAGCCACGGACTTCCGCGGCCCTACAATGAGCAGTTCTTC. Its translation: CASSHGLPRPYNEQFF. This sequence joins TRBV4-1 and TRBJ2-1, with D possibly TRBD2 on 5 matching bases. CDR3 length equals 16 residues. CDR1 is MGHRA, CDR2 YSYEKL, per germline. The ends were cut back, 3 bases at V and 2 bases at J, with 14 bases in the middle.

V gene TRBV19 combines with J gene TRBJ1-5; 8 bases fit TRBD1. This CDR3 spans 14 amino acids. With 4 bases clipped from V and 7 bases from J, the junction kept 6 bases outside the gene matches. Germline loops: CDR1 LNHDA, CDR2 SQIVND (reference sequence). In nucleotides, the CDR3 is TGTGCCAGTAGTACCCGGGACAGGTTACAGCCCCAGCATTTT. It codes for CASSTRDRLQPQHF. Full variable domain (missing parts from reference TRBV19 and TRBJ1-5): DGGITQSPKYLFRKEGQNVTLSCEQNLNHDAMYWYRQDPGQGLRLIYYSQIVNDFQKGDIAEGYSVSREKKESFPLTVTSAQKNPTAFYLCASSTRDRLQPQHFGDGTRLSIL.